Below, 3 T cell receptor beta chains from the same sample are listed, as sequenced in a study of spatial heterogeneity in lung cancer. TCRdb re-called the 5' RACE reads through MiXCR, storing one row per CDR3 protein. This table holds 4,000 to 5,000 distinct CDR3 sequences, about 16% found once. Noted time point: sample taken at primary tumor resection. Material for sequencing was whole RNA from tumor, nontumor lung or frozen PBMC, left unsorted. Source: normal lung tissue next to the tumor, taken at surgery. These receptors were obtained from a male donor with early-stage non-small cell lung cancer.

Sample share makes this clonotype medium-sized. The library was prepared for alpha chains; this beta chain is a stray read, so its frequency means little. The rearrangement joins TRBV7-6 to TRBJ2-5; D unresolved. V was shortened by 4 bases and J by 5 bases, with 8 bases between the two germline ends. Germline V gene sequence: CDR1 SGHVS, CDR2 FNYEAQ. The CDR3 covers 12 residues. DNA for the CDR3: TGTGCCAGCAGCTCCGCAATGGAGACCCAGTACTTC. It translates to CASSSAMETQYF.

This clonotype was recorded a few times. Found in a library prepared for alpha chains, this beta chain is an off-target read, and its abundance has little meaning. The chain uses TRBV20-1 and TRBJ2-5, with 9 bases that match TRBD2. The germline V gene encodes CDR1 DFQATT and CDR2 SNEGSKA (reference sequence). The CDR3 consists of 14 residues. J lost 4 bases, V lost 0 bases, and 3 bases had no gene match. The CDR3, as DNA: TGCAGTGCTAGAGACCAGGGACTAGCAGAGACCCAGTACTTC. It translates to CSARDQGLAETQYF.

Remarks on this clonotype: A library made for alpha chains picked up this beta chain off target, so its size means little. The rearrangement links TRBV12-3 or TRBV12-4 to TRBJ1-5, with D uncertain. The CDR3 has 17 amino acids. V dropped 5 bases and J dropped 4 bases, with 21 bases sitting between them. The CDR3 loop reads CASSPSRSGPGNQPQHF. The CDR3 DNA reads TGTGCCAGCAGTCCGTCCAGGAGCGGGCCTGGAAATCAGCCCCAGCATTTT.